This T cell receptor beta chain was identified in a study of cytomegalovirus exposure and HLA in healthy donors. The study's findings and limits: Later analysis identified a missense DCLRE1C variant that was linked to TCR beta V- and J-gene trimming. Rates of TCR association differed by HLA locus in a later analysis, with DRB1 highest and HLA-C lowest.

PCR amplification relied on 60 Vbeta primers (plus 13 Jbeta primers). Source study methods: Later, an analysis found 75 million to 90 million unique TCR beta chains, and about 10 million of these were shared. This table comes from immunoSEQ multiplex PCR, and its TCRdb copy is limited to in-frame clones, with some not included. That table is the source of V, J and clone size, and D and trimming were worked out from the DNA. The sample records tens of thousands of clones, more than 65% being singletons. V was cut by 8 bases and J by 1 base, with 16 bases left in between. CDR1 is SGHAT, CDR2 FQNNGV, per germline. The CDR3 extends over 15 amino acids. With respect to this clone: Its specificity is not known.

The receptor was derived from a man aged 70-80 years in good health and CMV-seropositive. The chain couples TRBV11-2 to TRBJ2-3, with D unresolved. The specimen sequenced was PBMCs. The CDR3 here is CASSKPEEGTDTQYF. The CDR3 DNA is TGTGCCAGCTCCAAGCCAGAAGAGGGCACAGATACGCAGTATTTT.